Following are 2 T cell receptor beta chains from one sample sequenced in a study of blood T cell repertoires in COVID-19. TCRdb's table, derived via immunoSEQ multiplex PCR, lists solely in-frame clones and lacks some. The repertoire holds around 150,000 clones, with 85% to 95% as singletons. The sequencing input was peripheral blood. These receptors came from a woman aged 60-75 years with COVID-19, enrolled during active disease.

This clone was picked up one time. The chain joins TRBV2 to TRBJ1-5; 7 positions match TRBD1. Trimming at V came to 4 bases and at J to 7 bases, leaving 4 bases not matched to a gene. This CDR3 has 13 amino acids. Germline assignment: CDR1 SNHLY and CDR2 FYNNEI. CDR3 amino acids: CASSVTGRQPQHF. The CDR3 nucleotides read TGTGCCAGCAGTGTGACAGGGCGGCAGCCCCAGCATTTT.

The chain employs TRBV4-1 and TRBJ1-6; no clear D. The V gene lost 2 bases and the J gene lost 10 bases, with 27 bases spanning the gap. Germline loops: CDR1 MGHRA, CDR2 YSYEKL. The CDR3 is 19 amino acids. The CDR3 nucleotides read TGCGCCAGCAGCCAAATAAAACGGATCATGGGAGCTTATCGCTCACCCCTCCACTTT. Translation gives CASSQIKRIMGAYRSPLHF.